Given below is one TCR beta chain in context. As yet, its antigen is unknown. The data derive from a study of early T cells in non-severe SARS-CoV-2 infection. Study as a whole: Unsorted whole-blood RNA was sequenced in bulk, leaving chains unpaired.

Study observations and caveats: VDJdb matches were skewed toward anti-spike CD8 T cell responses.

Unique molecular identifiers tagged individual cDNA molecules. TCRdb redid the calling of the 5' RACE reads with MiXCR, one entry per CDR3 protein. The sample consists of fewer than 85,000 distinct CDR3 sequences, approximately 9.1% of them appearing once. The TCR comes from an adult who was a healthcare worker with PCR-confirmed SARS-CoV-2 infection or an uninfected control (not recorded which). The material sequenced was whole blood.

CDR3 region: CASSLFRQPGGYGLRGYEQYF. As DNA, the CDR3 is TGTGCCAGCAGTTTATTTAGGCAACCAGGGGGCTACGGACTCCGCGGCTACGAGCAGTACTTC. The chain has TRBV28 and TRBJ2-7; 8 bases fit TRBD1. The V segment lost 1 base and the J segment 3 bases; nucleotides outside the gene matches: 23. The CDR3 has 21 residues. The germline V gene encodes CDR1 MDHEN and CDR2 SYDVKM.